This TCR beta chain was documented in a study of blood T cell repertoires in COVID-19. Deletions cut 3 bases from V and 2 bases from J, with 7 bases between. This CDR3 is 13 amino acids long. Germline loops: CDR1 MDHEN, CDR2 SYDVKM. Living in roughly 25 US areas, the participants were between 18 and 89 years of age. Participants' own reports of clinical history determined their cohort assignment. All exposed participants met a person with COVID-19 within 2 weeks before entering the study. The protocol was immunoSEQ multiplex PCR, while the TCRdb copy is restricted to in-frame clones and leaves out a portion. Among 270,000 or so clones, approximately 89% were seen once, and the ten largest hold approximately 3%.

The sequenced sample was PBMCs or T cells enriched from blood (not recorded which). This chain connects TRBV28 to TRBJ1-2; D unresolved. The clonotype was recovered from a man aged 40-50 years who had been exposed to COVID-19. For the CDR3, the DNA is TGTGCCAGCAGTTTTGCACAGAACTATGGCTACACCTTC. Protein: CASSFAQNYGYTF.